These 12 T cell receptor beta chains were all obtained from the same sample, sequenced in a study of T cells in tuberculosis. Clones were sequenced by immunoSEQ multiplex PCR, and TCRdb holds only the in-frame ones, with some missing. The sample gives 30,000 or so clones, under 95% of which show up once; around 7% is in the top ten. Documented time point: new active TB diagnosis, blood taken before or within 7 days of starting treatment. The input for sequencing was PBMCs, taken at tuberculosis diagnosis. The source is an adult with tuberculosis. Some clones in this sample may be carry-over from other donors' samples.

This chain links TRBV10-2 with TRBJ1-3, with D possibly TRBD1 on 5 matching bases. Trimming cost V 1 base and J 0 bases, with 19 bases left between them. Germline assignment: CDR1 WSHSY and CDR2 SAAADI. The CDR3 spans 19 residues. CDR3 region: CASSEWKTTEHYSGNTIYF. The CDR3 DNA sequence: TGCGCCAGCAGTGAGTGGAAAACGACAGAGCATTACTCTGGAAACACCATATATTTT.

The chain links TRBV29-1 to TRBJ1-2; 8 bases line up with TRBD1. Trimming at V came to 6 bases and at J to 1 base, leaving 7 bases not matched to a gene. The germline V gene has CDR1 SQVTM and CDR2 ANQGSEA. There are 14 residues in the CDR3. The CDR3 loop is CSVGDRGVNYGYTF. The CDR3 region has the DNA TGCAGCGTGGGAGACAGGGGAGTTAACTATGGCTACACCTTC.

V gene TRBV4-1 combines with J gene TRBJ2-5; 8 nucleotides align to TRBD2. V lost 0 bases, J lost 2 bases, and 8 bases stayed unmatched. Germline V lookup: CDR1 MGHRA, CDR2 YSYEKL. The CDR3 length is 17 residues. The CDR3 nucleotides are TGCGCCAGCAGCCAAGAGGGGAGCGGGGGTCCTCAAGAGACCCAGTACTTC. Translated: CASSQEGSGGPQETQYF.

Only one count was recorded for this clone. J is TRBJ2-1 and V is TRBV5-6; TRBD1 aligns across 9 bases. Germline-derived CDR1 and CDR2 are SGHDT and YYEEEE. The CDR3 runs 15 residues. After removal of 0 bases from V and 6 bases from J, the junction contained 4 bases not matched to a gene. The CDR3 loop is CASSLVGQGGNEQFF. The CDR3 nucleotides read TGTGCCAGCAGCTTGGTGGGACAGGGTGGCAATGAGCAGTTCTTC.

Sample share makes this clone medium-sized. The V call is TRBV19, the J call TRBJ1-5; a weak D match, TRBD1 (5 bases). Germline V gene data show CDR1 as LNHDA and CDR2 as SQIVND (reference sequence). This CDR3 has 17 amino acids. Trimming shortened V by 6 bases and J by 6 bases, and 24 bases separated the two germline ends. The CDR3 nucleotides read TGTGCCAGTAGCCCAACAAGACCGGGCAGGGCGACTCAGCCCCAGCATTTT. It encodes CASSPTRPGRATQPQHF.

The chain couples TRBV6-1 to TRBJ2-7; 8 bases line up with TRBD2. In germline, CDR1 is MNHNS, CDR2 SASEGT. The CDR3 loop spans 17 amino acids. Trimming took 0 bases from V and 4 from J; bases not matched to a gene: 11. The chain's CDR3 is CASSEALPGLALYEQYF. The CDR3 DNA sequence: TGTGCCAGCAGTGAAGCGCTTCCCGGACTAGCTTTATACGAGCAGTACTTC.

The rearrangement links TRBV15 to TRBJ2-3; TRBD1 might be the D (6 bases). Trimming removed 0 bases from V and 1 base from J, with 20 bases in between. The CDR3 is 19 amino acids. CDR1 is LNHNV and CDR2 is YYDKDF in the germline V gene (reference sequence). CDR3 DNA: TGTGCCACCAGCAGAGATTTCTCCCCCCGACAGGCCCGCACAGATACGCAGTATTTT. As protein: CATSRDFSPRQARTDTQYF.

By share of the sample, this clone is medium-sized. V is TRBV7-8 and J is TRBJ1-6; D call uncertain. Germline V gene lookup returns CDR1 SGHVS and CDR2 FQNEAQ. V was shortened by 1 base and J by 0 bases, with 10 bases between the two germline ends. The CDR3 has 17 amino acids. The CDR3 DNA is TGTGCCAGCAGCTTAGAGGCGGGGAGCTCCTATAATTCACCCCTCCACTTT. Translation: CASSLEAGSSYNSPLHF.

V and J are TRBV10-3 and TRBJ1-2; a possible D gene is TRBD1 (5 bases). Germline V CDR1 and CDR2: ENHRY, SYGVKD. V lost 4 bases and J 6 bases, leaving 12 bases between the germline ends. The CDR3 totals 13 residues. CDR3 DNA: TGTGCCATCAGTGGAGGCAGGGAAAATGGCTACACCTTC. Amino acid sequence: CAISGGRENGYTF.

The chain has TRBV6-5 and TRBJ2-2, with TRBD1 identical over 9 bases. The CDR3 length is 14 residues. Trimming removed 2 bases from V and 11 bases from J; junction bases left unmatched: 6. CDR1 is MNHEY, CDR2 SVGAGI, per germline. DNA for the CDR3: TGTGCCAGCAGTTACCTCAGGACAGGGGTAGAGCTGTTTTTT. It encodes CASSYLRTGVELFF.

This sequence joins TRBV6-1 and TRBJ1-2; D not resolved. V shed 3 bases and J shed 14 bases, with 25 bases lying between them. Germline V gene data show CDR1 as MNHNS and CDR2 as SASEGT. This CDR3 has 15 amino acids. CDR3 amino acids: CASSDPTDILSPKTF. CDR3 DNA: TGTGCCAGCAGTGATCCGACCGACATCCTTTCTCCGAAAACCTTC.

The CDR3 sequence: CASTKRGGLGNQPQHF. CDR3 nucleotide sequence: TGTGCCAGCACGAAAAGGGGGGGCTTGGGCAATCAGCCCCAGCATTTT. The chain is built from TRBV19 and TRBJ1-5, with D perhaps TRBD1 (6 bases). This CDR3 is 16 amino acids long. Germline V gene sequence: CDR1 LNHDA, CDR2 SQIVND (reference sequence). V lost 9 bases, J lost 2 bases, and 20 bases lay in between. Using reference TRBV19 and TRBJ1-5 for the parts outside the CDR3, the full variable domain is DGGITQSPKYLFRKEGQNVTLSCEQNLNHDAMYWYRQDPGQGLRLIYYSQIVNDFQKGDIAEGYSVSREKKESFPLTVTSAQKNPTAFYLCASTKRGGLGNQPQHFGDGTRLSIL.